These T cell receptor beta chains were read from a single sample in a study of molecular identifiers for immune sequencing clone quantification. TCRdb called the PCR reads again in MiXCR, with one record for every CDR3 protein. The sample has more than 250,000 distinct CDR3 sequences, 20% to 25% seen once. Sequences were obtained from naive CD8+ T cells from blood, with Jurkat cell RNA spiked in. The origin of the receptors is a human donor in good health. Some libraries in this study had Jurkat cell RNA spiked in. CDR3s include the opening cysteine and the closing phenylalanine or tryptophan. The D gene is left open where the match is weak. Clone sizes are shown as once, few, many, or a class for an expanded clone.

>TRBJ2-3|TRBV7-9|many|-
CASSMGLKAASTDTQYF
>TRBJ2-7|TRBV4-2|many|-
CASSQDVGESYEQYF
>TRBJ2-5|TRBV20-1|many|TRBD2
CSASQRDHLYQETQYF
>TRBJ1-5|TRBV29-1|many|-
CSVEEGKGSQHF
>TRBJ2-3|TRBV10-2|many|-
CASSEGPWDTQYF
>TRBJ2-7|TRBV6-5|many|-
CASSYGPPREQYF
>TRBJ2-2|TRBV7-9|many|-
CASSLSGYAGELFF
>TRBJ2-5|TRBV7-2|many|-
CASSLVGNQETQYF
>TRBJ2-1|TRBV4-3|many|-
CASSQERAGYEVEQFF
>TRBJ2-3|TRBV29-1|many|-
CSMYSVTDTQYF